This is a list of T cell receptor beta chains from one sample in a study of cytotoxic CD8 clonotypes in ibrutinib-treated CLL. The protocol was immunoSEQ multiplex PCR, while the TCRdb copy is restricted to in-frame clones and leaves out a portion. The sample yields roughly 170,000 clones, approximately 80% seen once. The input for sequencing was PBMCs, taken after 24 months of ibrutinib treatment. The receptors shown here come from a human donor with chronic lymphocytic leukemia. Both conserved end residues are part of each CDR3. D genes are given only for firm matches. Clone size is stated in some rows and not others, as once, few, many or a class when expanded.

CDR3 DNA: TGTGCCAGCAGCTTACTGGGACAGGGTAGTTTCAATCAGCCCCAGCATTTT; CDR3 protein: CASSLLGQGSFNQPQHF; V gene: TRBV5-8; J gene: TRBJ1-5; clone size: NA; D gene: TRBD1
CDR3 DNA: TGCGCCAGCAGCGAAGGTGTTCTGTATGGCTACACCTTC; CDR3 protein: CASSEGVLYGYTF; V gene: TRBV5-1; J gene: TRBJ1-2; clone size: NA; D gene: NA
CDR3 DNA: TGTGCCAGCAGCTGGACGGATAGCAATCAGCCCCAGCATTTT; CDR3 protein: CASSWTDSNQPQHF; V gene: TRBV11-2; J gene: TRBJ1-5; clone size: few; D gene: NA
CDR3 DNA: TGTGCCAGCAGTTCCGGGACTAGCGGAATTTACAATGAGCAGTTCTTC; CDR3 protein: CASSSGTSGIYNEQFF; V gene: TRBV27; J gene: TRBJ2-1; clone size: NA; D gene: TRBD2
CDR3 DNA: TGTGCCAGCAGTGAATGGGCCAGGGGGAGGTATAGCAATCAGCCCCAGCATTTT; CDR3 protein: CASSEWARGRYSNQPQHF; V gene: TRBV2; J gene: TRBJ1-5; clone size: once; D gene: TRBD1
CDR3 DNA: TGTGCCAGCAGCTTTAGGAGCCAAGAGACCCAGTACTTC; CDR3 protein: CASSFRSQETQYF; V gene: TRBV13; J gene: TRBJ2-5; clone size: once; D gene: NA
CDR3 DNA: TGCGCCAGCAGCTTGGGGTTGGGACAGGGCTTCCCTCAGCCCCAGCATTTT; CDR3 protein: CASSLGLGQGFPQPQHF; V gene: TRBV5-1; J gene: TRBJ1-5; clone size: NA; D gene: TRBD1
CDR3 DNA: TGTGCCACCTCAGGGGAGCGGGGCTATGGCTACACCTTC; CDR3 protein: CATSGERGYGYTF; V gene: TRBV6-1; J gene: TRBJ1-2; clone size: NA; D gene: NA
CDR3 DNA: TGTGCCAGCAGTGGCAGGGGGACTCAGCCCCAGCATTTT; CDR3 protein: CASSGRGTQPQHF; V gene: TRBV6-5; J gene: TRBJ1-5; clone size: NA; D gene: TRBD1
CDR3 DNA: TGTGCCAGCAGTGAGGGATCAAGCACAGATACGCAGTATTTT; CDR3 protein: CASSEGSSTDTQYF; V gene: TRBV6-4; J gene: TRBJ2-3; clone size: NA; D gene: NA
CDR3 DNA: TGTGCCTGGAGCCTAGCGGGGCAGGGAGATACGCAGTATTTT; CDR3 protein: CAWSLAGQGDTQYF; V gene: TRBV30; J gene: TRBJ2-3; clone size: NA; D gene: TRBD2
CDR3 DNA: TGTGCCAGCAGCGGAAGGACCCTAAATGAGCAGTTCTTC; CDR3 protein: CASSGRTLNEQFF; V gene: TRBV7-2; J gene: TRBJ2-1; clone size: once; D gene: NA
CDR3 DNA: TGTGCCAGCAGCCACACCGGGGGGGCCGCAGATACGCAGTATTTT; CDR3 protein: CASSHTGGAADTQYF; V gene: TRBV6-5; J gene: TRBJ2-3; clone size: NA; D gene: TRBD2
CDR3 DNA: TGTGCCAGCAGAAGGGGACAAACCAACACTGAAGCTTTCTTT; CDR3 protein: CASRRGQTNTEAFF; V gene: TRBV25-1; J gene: TRBJ1-1; clone size: NA; D gene: NA
CDR3 DNA: TGCAGCGTTCTCCAGGGAAAAATGCAAGAGCAGTACTTC; CDR3 protein: CSVLQGKMQEQYF; V gene: TRBV29-1; J gene: TRBJ2-7; clone size: NA; D gene: NA
CDR3 DNA: TGTGCCACCAGCAGCGTGACAGGGTCCACAGCAACTAATGAAAAACTGTTTTTT; CDR3 protein: CATSSVTGSTATNEKLFF; V gene: TRBV15; J gene: TRBJ1-4; clone size: NA; D gene: TRBD1
CDR3 DNA: TGTGCCAGCAGCTTGAATGAAAAACTGTTTTTT; CDR3 protein: CASSLNEKLFF; V gene: TRBV7-9; J gene: TRBJ1-4; clone size: NA; D gene: NA
CDR3 DNA: TGTGCCAGCAGCCGGTCGACAGGAATGAACTATGGCTACACCTTC; CDR3 protein: CASSRSTGMNYGYTF; V gene: TRBV6-6; J gene: TRBJ1-2; clone size: NA; D gene: NA
CDR3 DNA: TGTGCCAGCAGCTTGGGAGCGGGGCAAGAGACCCAGTACTTC; CDR3 protein: CASSLGAGQETQYF; V gene: TRBV5-6; J gene: TRBJ2-5; clone size: NA; D gene: TRBD2
CDR3 DNA: TGTGCCAGCAGCCCAGAGGGATCGAGCTATCAGCCCCAGCATTTT; CDR3 protein: CASSPEGSSYQPQHF; V gene: TRBV9; J gene: TRBJ1-5; clone size: NA; D gene: NA
CDR3 DNA: TGTGCCTGGAGTAAAAGGACAGGTATGAACACTGAAGCTTTCTTT; CDR3 protein: CAWSKRTGMNTEAFF; V gene: TRBV30; J gene: TRBJ1-1; clone size: NA; D gene: TRBD1
CDR3 DNA: TGTGCCAGCAGTTCGGAGGGTAAGAACTATGGCTACACCTTC; CDR3 protein: CASSSEGKNYGYTF; V gene: TRBV27; J gene: TRBJ1-2; clone size: NA; D gene: NA
CDR3 DNA: TGCGCCAGCAGCTCCGTTCCCCTCAGGGATGGGAGAGAGACCCAGTACTTC; CDR3 protein: CASSSVPLRDGRETQYF; V gene: TRBV5-1; J gene: TRBJ2-5; clone size: NA; D gene: NA
CDR3 DNA: TGTGCCTGCAGAAGGGGGGCCACTGAAGCTTTCTTT; CDR3 protein: CACRRGATEAFF; V gene: TRBV30; J gene: TRBJ1-1; clone size: many; D gene: NA
CDR3 DNA: TGTGCCAGTAGTACGACCAGGGGCCCCCAGGCCAAAAACATTCAGTACTTC; CDR3 protein: CASSTTRGPQAKNIQYF; V gene: TRBV19; J gene: TRBJ2-4; clone size: few; D gene: NA
CDR3 DNA: TGTGCCAGCTCCGGGACAGCCATGAACACTGAAGCTTTCTTT; CDR3 protein: CASSGTAMNTEAFF; V gene: TRBV18; J gene: TRBJ1-1; clone size: NA; D gene: TRBD1
CDR3 DNA: TGTGCCAGCAGCGTAGCCAGCAATCAGCCCCAGCATTTT; CDR3 protein: CASSVASNQPQHF; V gene: TRBV9; J gene: TRBJ1-5; clone size: NA; D gene: NA
CDR3 DNA: TGTGCCAGCAGCTTAGATCGTTGGTCCACAGATACGCAGTATTTT; CDR3 protein: CASSLDRWSTDTQYF; V gene: TRBV7-9; J gene: TRBJ2-3; clone size: NA; D gene: NA
CDR3 DNA: TGTGCCAGCGACAAGAGGACAGGGATGGAGACCCAGTACTTC; CDR3 protein: CASDKRTGMETQYF; V gene: TRBV7-9; J gene: TRBJ2-5; clone size: NA; D gene: TRBD1
CDR3 DNA: TGTGCCAGCAGTCTCGGAAGGGTGAACACCGGGGAGCTGTTTTTT; CDR3 protein: CASSLGRVNTGELFF; V gene: TRBV6-5; J gene: TRBJ2-2; clone size: NA; D gene: NA
CDR3 DNA: TGTGCCAGCAGGAGGGGCCGAGCTCCCAATCAGCCCCAGCATTTT; CDR3 protein: CASRRGRAPNQPQHF; V gene: TRBV27; J gene: TRBJ1-5; clone size: NA; D gene: NA
CDR3 DNA: TGTGCCAGCTCACCACCTTTGGGGTCGTGGACTGAAGCTTTCTTT; CDR3 protein: CASSPPLGSWTEAFF; V gene: TRBV18; J gene: TRBJ1-1; clone size: NA; D gene: NA
CDR3 DNA: TGCGCCAGCAGTGAAACGGGGACCAATTCACCCCTCCACTTT; CDR3 protein: CASSETGTNSPLHF; V gene: TRBV10-1; J gene: TRBJ1-6; clone size: few; D gene: NA
CDR3 DNA: TGTGCCAGCTCACCCACAGGGGAGACCCAGTACTTC; CDR3 protein: CASSPTGETQYF; V gene: TRBV18; J gene: TRBJ2-5; clone size: NA; D gene: NA
CDR3 DNA: TGCAGCGCAGGACAGGGGGGGAATCAGCCCCAGCATTTT; CDR3 protein: CSAGQGGNQPQHF; V gene: TRBV29-1; J gene: TRBJ1-5; clone size: NA; D gene: TRBD1
CDR3 DNA: TGTGCTGGGGCGGACCCCAGCGGGTATGGCTACACCTTC; CDR3 protein: CAGADPSGYGYTF; V gene: TRBV18; J gene: TRBJ1-2; clone size: NA; D gene: NA
CDR3 DNA: TGTGCCAGCAGCTTAGGCAGGGCGGCTTCACCCCTCCACTTT; CDR3 protein: CASSLGRAASPLHF; V gene: TRBV14; J gene: TRBJ1-6; clone size: NA; D gene: NA
CDR3 DNA: TGTGCCAGCAGTTTAGATGGGAGCACAGATACGCAGTATTTT; CDR3 protein: CASSLDGSTDTQYF; V gene: TRBV28; J gene: TRBJ2-3; clone size: NA; D gene: NA
CDR3 DNA: TGTGCCAGCAGCTTCGACAGGGCCTCCTCTGGGGCCAACGTCCTGACTTTC; CDR3 protein: CASSFDRASSGANVLTF; V gene: TRBV5-4; J gene: TRBJ2-6; clone size: NA; D gene: TRBD1
CDR3 DNA: TGTGCCAGCAGTTCCCGTCAGCCCCAGCATTTT; CDR3 protein: CASSSRQPQHF; V gene: TRBV28; J gene: TRBJ1-5; clone size: NA; D gene: NA
CDR3 DNA: TGTGCCAGCAGCCTCCGGCCCCAGGGGGCAATCTATGGCTACACCTTC; CDR3 protein: CASSLRPQGAIYGYTF; V gene: TRBV11-2; J gene: TRBJ1-2; clone size: NA; D gene: TRBD1
CDR3 DNA: TGTGCCAGCAGCTTACGGGGGACAGGGAGGTCACCCCTCCACTTT; CDR3 protein: CASSLRGTGRSPLHF; V gene: TRBV7-6; J gene: TRBJ1-6; clone size: NA; D gene: TRBD1
CDR3 DNA: TGTGCCACCAGCAGAGTGGGAAAAGGGAATGAGCAGTTCTTC; CDR3 protein: CATSRVGKGNEQFF; V gene: TRBV15; J gene: TRBJ2-1; clone size: NA; D gene: NA
CDR3 DNA: TGTGCCAGCAGCCAGGGACAAACTACAGATACGCAGTATTTT; CDR3 protein: CASSQGQTTDTQYF; V gene: TRBV4-2; J gene: TRBJ2-3; clone size: once; D gene: NA
CDR3 DNA: TGTGCCAGCAGTTTGCCCCACCAGGGGGACAGCTTTCCGGGTAATGAAAAACTGTTTTTT; CDR3 protein: CASSLPHQGDSFPGNEKLFF; V gene: TRBV28; J gene: TRBJ1-4; clone size: NA; D gene: TRBD1
CDR3 DNA: TGTGCCAGCAGACTAGCGGGAGTTTCCTACAATGAGCAGTTCTTC; CDR3 protein: CASRLAGVSYNEQFF; V gene: TRBV6-5; J gene: TRBJ2-1; clone size: once; D gene: TRBD2
CDR3 DNA: TGTGCCAGCAGTTCGGGAGGGGAGCAGTACTTC; CDR3 protein: CASSSGGEQYF; V gene: TRBV6-1; J gene: TRBJ2-7; clone size: NA; D gene: TRBD2
CDR3 DNA: TGTGCCAGCACCCGTGTTACGGGGGGTATCAACGTCCTGACTTTC; CDR3 protein: CASTRVTGGINVLTF; V gene: TRBV28; J gene: TRBJ2-6; clone size: NA; D gene: TRBD2